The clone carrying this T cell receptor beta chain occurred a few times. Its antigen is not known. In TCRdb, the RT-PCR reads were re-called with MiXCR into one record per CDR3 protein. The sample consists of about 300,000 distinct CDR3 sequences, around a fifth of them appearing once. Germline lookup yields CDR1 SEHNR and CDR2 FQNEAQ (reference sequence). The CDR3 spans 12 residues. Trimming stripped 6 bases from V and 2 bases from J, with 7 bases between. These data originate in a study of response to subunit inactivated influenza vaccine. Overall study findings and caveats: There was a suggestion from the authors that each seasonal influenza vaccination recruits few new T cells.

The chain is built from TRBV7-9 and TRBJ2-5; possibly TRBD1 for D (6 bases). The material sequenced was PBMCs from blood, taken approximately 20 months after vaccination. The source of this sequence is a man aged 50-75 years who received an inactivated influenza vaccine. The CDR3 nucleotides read TGTGCCAGCAGAGGACAGCAAGAGACCCAGTACTTC. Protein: CASRGQQETQYF.